These 30 T cell receptor beta chains share one sample of origin, sequenced in a study of T cells in narcolepsy. Sequencing used immunoSEQ multiplex PCR; TCRdb keeps in-frame clones, though not all of them. Here the sample spans approximately 23,000 clones, approximately 85% being singletons. The sample was memory (CD45RA-) CD4+ T cells from blood. These receptors all come from a human donor in good health.

The chain is built from TRBV2 and TRBJ1-6, with TRBD1 matching over 9 bases. V was pared by 9 bases and J by 14 bases, with 17 bases of the junction left unmatched. This CDR3 has 15 amino acids. Germline loops: CDR1 SNHLY, CDR2 FYNNEI. The CDR3: CASEDPGQGRRALHF. The CDR3 nucleotides are TGTGCCAGTGAGGATCCGGGACAGGGCCGTCGGGCCCTCCACTTT.

V is TRBV19 and J is TRBJ2-1, with D possibly being TRBD1 or TRBD2 (5 bases each). The germline V gene encodes CDR1 LNHDA and CDR2 SQIVND (reference sequence). V was trimmed by 7 bases and J by 4 bases, leaving 17 bases between them. The CDR3 has 15 amino acids. The CDR3 sequence: CASIRPGRGYNEQFF. The DNA for the CDR3 is TGTGCCAGTATCAGACCGGGACGGGGATACAATGAGCAGTTCTTC.

This clone occurred a few times. V usage is TRBV19 and J usage is TRBJ2-5; the D gene is possibly TRBD2 (6 bases). The germline V gene encodes CDR1 LNHDA and CDR2 SQIVND (reference sequence). V was cut by 7 bases and J by 4 bases, with 16 bases left in between. The length of the CDR3 is 14 residues. The CDR3 protein is CASTVAQGGETQYF. The CDR3 nucleotides are TGTGCCAGTACCGTCGCCCAGGGAGGAGAGACCCAGTACTTC.

The V and J genes are TRBV7-2 and TRBJ2-5; D may be TRBD2 (6 bases). Germline values: CDR1 SGHTA, CDR2 FQGNSA. Trimming took 5 bases from V and 0 from J, leaving 16 bases between them. The CDR3 contains 16 residues. In DNA form, the CDR3 reads TGTGCCAGCAGCCCCGGAAGACTAGTTAACCAAGAGACCCAGTACTTC. Protein product: CASSPGRLVNQETQYF.

V gene TRBV7-2 combines with J gene TRBJ2-5; TRBD1 is a possible D gene (6 bases). CDR1 SGHTA and CDR2 FQGNSA come from the germline V gene. The CDR3 totals 13 residues. The V gene lost 4 bases and the J gene lost 4 bases, with 10 bases spanning the gap. The CDR3 DNA reads as TGTGCCAGCAGCTCCGCAGGGGTAGAGACCCAGTACTTC. Translation gives CASSSAGVETQYF. Drawing the rest from reference TRBV7-2 and TRBJ2-5, the complete variable domain is GAGVSQSPSNKVTEKGKDVELRCDPISGHTALYWYRQSLGQGLEFLIYFQGNSAPDKSGLPSDRFSAERTGGSVSTLTIQRTQQEDSAVYLCASSSAGVETQYFGPGTRLLVL.

The chain joins TRBV7-9 to TRBJ2-7, with no clear D. Germline lookup yields CDR1 SEHNR and CDR2 FQNEAQ (reference sequence). The CDR3 extends over 11 amino acids. Between the trimmed V and J ends, which lost 5 bases and 7 bases, there was a span of 9 bases. For the CDR3, the DNA is TGTGCCAGCAGCCCCCTGGTGGAGCAGTACTTC. Protein: CASSPLVEQYF.

This clone was observed a few times. This sequence joins TRBV11-2 and TRBJ2-7; D is perhaps TRBD2 (5 bases). This CDR3 region has 13 residues. V lost 3 bases and J 7 bases, leaving 13 bases between the germline ends. Per the germline V gene, CDR1 is SGHAT and CDR2 is FQNNGV. CDR3 DNA sequence: TGTGCCAGCAGCTTTTCTGGGAGTGGGGAGCAGTACTTC. This codes for CASSFSGSGEQYF.

The chain has TRBV5-8 and TRBJ2-1, with TRBD2 matching 7 bases. Germline CDR1 and CDR2: SGHTS and YDEGEE. This CDR3 contains 13 residues. With V trimmed by 5 bases and J by 7 bases, 6 bases remained unmatched. DNA for the CDR3: TGTGCCAGCAGTAAGAGACTAGCAAATGAGCAGTTCTTC. Its translation: CASSKRLANEQFF.

V and J are TRBV30 and TRBJ1-4, with D unclear. Trimming pared 2 bases from V and 7 bases from J, leaving 14 bases between. CDR1 and CDR2 (germline): GTSNPN, SVGIG (reference sequence). The CDR3 sequence is 14 residues long. The CDR3 sequence is CAWSPLGQPEKLFF. The CDR3 coding sequence is TGTGCCTGGAGTCCTCTAGGCCAGCCTGAAAAACTGTTTTTT.

The table lists this clone with a count of one. As DNA, the CDR3 is TGCAGCGTTGAGCAGGCTCGAGATCAGCCCCAGCATTTT. It codes for CSVEQARDQPQHF. The chain has TRBV29-1 and TRBJ1-5; unclear D gene. The CDR3 runs 13 residues. The germline V and J ends were trimmed by 3 bases and 5 bases, with 11 bases remaining between them. Germline CDR1 and CDR2: SQVTM and ANQGSEA.

The V call is TRBV2, the J call TRBJ1-4, with a tentative D call TRBD1 (5 bases). Looked up from germline, CDR1 is SNHLY and CDR2 is FYNNEI. Trimming left V 6 bases short and J 5 bases short, with 10 bases between. This CDR3 has 13 amino acids. The CDR3 protein is CASRTVANEKLFF. The DNA for the CDR3 is TGTGCCAGCAGGACAGTGGCGAATGAAAAACTGTTTTTT.

This CDR3 is CASSRGGNYGYTF. CDR3 DNA: TGTGCCAGTAGTAGAGGAGGGAACTATGGCTACACCTTC. The genes are TRBV19 and TRBJ1-2; the D is unclear. V lost 4 bases, J lost 2 bases, and 8 bases lay in between. CDR1 is LNHDA, CDR2 SQIVND, per germline (reference sequence). This CDR3 region has 13 residues.

This rearrangement joins TRBV6-1 to TRBJ1-2, with 7 bases fitting TRBD1. The J segment lost 6 bases and the V segment lost 6 bases, leaving 7 bases of the junction unmatched. The V gene's germline CDR1 is MNHNS and CDR2 SASEGT. The CDR3 is 13 amino acids. CDR3 nucleotide sequence: TGTGCCAGCAGCCGAGGGGGCGTAGATGGCTACACCTTC. It codes for CASSRGGVDGYTF.

The sample holds a few counts of this clone. This chain links TRBV6-5 with TRBJ2-7, with a tentative D call TRBD2 (5 bases). The germline CDR1 and CDR2 sequences are MNHEY and SVGAGI. The CDR3 is made up of 12 amino acids. Trimming left V 10 bases short and J 1 base short, with 11 bases between. CDR3 protein: CATTRDSYEQYF. The CDR3 region has the DNA TGTGCCACGACACGGGATTCCTACGAGCAGTACTTC.

The chain joins TRBV5-8 to TRBJ2-3; the D is unclear. CDR3 length: 14 residues. The V end was cut by 4 bases, the J end by 0 bases, with 9 bases between. From germline, CDR1 is SGHTS and CDR2 YDEGEE. Here the CDR3 reads CASSPLRSTDTQYF. DNA of the CDR3: TGTGCCAGCAGCCCCCTGCGGAGCACAGATACGCAGTATTTT.

J is TRBJ2-5 and V is TRBV5-1, with unresolved D. The CDR3 runs 13 residues. Per the germline V gene, CDR1 is SGHRS and CDR2 is YFSETQ. The V and J ends lost 4 bases and 7 bases respectively, with 14 bases between them. DNA for the CDR3: TGCGCCAGCAGCGCAACGGGCAGTGGGACCCAGTACTTC. Amino acids: CASSATGSGTQYF. The entire variable domain, with the rest obtained from reference TRBV5-1 and TRBJ2-5, is as follows: KAGVTQTPRYLIKTRGQQVTLSCSPISGHRSVSWYQQTPGQGLQFLFEYFSETQRNKGNFPGRFSGRQFSNSRSEMNVSTLELGDSALYLCASSATGSGTQYFGPGTRLLVL.

The count of this clone is one. This rearrangement joins TRBV15 to TRBJ1-1, with no clear D. Trimming removed 5 bases at V and 1 base at J, with 11 bases between. The CDR3 consists of 14 residues. Germline V gene lookup returns CDR1 LNHNV and CDR2 YYDKDF (reference sequence). The CDR3 sequence is CATSPSPGNTEAFF. In DNA, the CDR3 is TGTGCCACCAGCCCCTCTCCAGGGAACACTGAAGCTTTCTTT.

The gene calls are TRBV28 and TRBJ2-7; no clear D. The CDR3 extends over 12 amino acids. V lost 6 bases, J lost 4 bases, and 10 bases lay in between. CDR1 is MDHEN, CDR2 SYDVKM, per germline. The CDR3 protein is CASSPFPYEQYF. CDR3 in DNA: TGTGCCAGCAGCCCTTTCCCTTACGAGCAGTACTTC.

This chain uses TRBV14 with TRBJ2-1; 11 nucleotides line up with TRBD2. The V and J ends lost 0 bases and 9 bases, in that order; junction bases with no gene match: 10. Germline lookup yields CDR1 SGHDN and CDR2 FVKESK. CDR3 length: 17 amino acids. The CDR3 here is CASSQEIALAGVGEQFF. The CDR3, as DNA: TGTGCCAGCAGCCAAGAAATAGCACTAGCGGGAGTTGGTGAGCAGTTCTTC.

The chain joins TRBV5-1 to TRBJ2-2, with 7 positions matching TRBD2. Germline trimming cut 1 base from V and 4 bases from J; bases unmatched to any gene: 10. The CDR3 is 17 amino acids. Germline V gives CDR1 SGHRS, CDR2 YFSETQ. The DNA of the CDR3 is TGCGCCAGCAGCTTGCAAATGGGACTATCAGGCACCGGGGAGCTGTTTTTT. Translating gives CASSLQMGLSGTGELFF. Variable domain in full (rest from reference TRBV5-1 and TRBJ2-2): KAGVTQTPRYLIKTRGQQVTLSCSPISGHRSVSWYQQTPGQGLQFLFEYFSETQRNKGNFPGRFSGRQFSNSRSEMNVSTLELGDSALYLCASSLQMGLSGTGELFFGEGSRLTVL.

This clone was seen only once. DNA for the CDR3: TGCGCCAGCAGCCTTGGACAGGAATACAATGAGCAGTTCTTC. Translated, it gives CASSLGQEYNEQFF. V is TRBV5-1 and J is TRBJ2-1; 7 bases are shared with TRBD1. J gave up 4 bases and V 4 bases, and 5 bases lay outside the gene matches. The CDR3 extends over 14 amino acids. CDR1 is SGHRS and CDR2 is YFSETQ in the germline V gene.

This CDR3 is CASSPTQALNEKLFF. DNA of the CDR3: TGCGCCAGCAGCCCGACCCAGGCCCTTAATGAAAAACTGTTTTTT. J is TRBJ1-4 and V is TRBV5-1; D unresolved. V was clipped by 4 bases and J by 4 bases, with 14 bases between them. The CDR3 loop spans 15 amino acids. The germline V gene has CDR1 SGHRS and CDR2 YFSETQ.

The V and J genes are TRBV5-1 and TRBJ2-2, with 8 bases lining up with TRBD1. Germline values: CDR1 SGHRS, CDR2 YFSETQ. J was trimmed by 2 bases and V by 4 bases; bases with no gene match: 4. This CDR3 has 15 amino acids. The CDR3 reads CASSVGQGNTGELFF. CDR3 DNA sequence: TGCGCCAGCAGCGTCGGACAGGGAAACACCGGGGAGCTGTTTTTT.

The rearrangement uses TRBV6-5 and TRBJ1-5; D remains unclear. This CDR3 region has 13 residues. The V gene's germline CDR1 is MNHEY and CDR2 SVGAGI. The V end was cut by 5 bases, the J end by 3 bases, with 8 bases between. The CDR3 DNA sequence: TGTGCCAGCAGTGAAGGACCCAATCAGCCCCAGCATTTT. Protein product: CASSEGPNQPQHF.

V usage is TRBV7-8 and J usage is TRBJ2-7; D is ambiguous. Germline CDR1 reads SGHVS; CDR2 reads FQNEAQ. This CDR3 is 12 amino acids long. V was cut by 3 bases and J by 7 bases, with 10 bases left in between. The CDR3 loop is CASSLRTREQYF. CDR3 bases: TGTGCCAGCAGCTTGAGGACCCGGGAGCAGTACTTC. Using reference TRBV7-8 and TRBJ2-7 for the parts outside the CDR3, the full variable domain is GAGVSQSPRYKVAKRGQDVALRCDPISGHVSLFWYQQALGQGPEFLTYFQNEAQLDKSGLPSDRFFAERPEGSVSTLKIQRTQQEDSAVYLCASSLRTREQYFGPGTRLTVT.

The rearrangement joins TRBV14 to TRBJ2-1, with 7 bases matching TRBD1. The germline CDR1 and CDR2 sequences are SGHDN and FVKESK. This CDR3 has 13 residues. Trimming removed 4 bases from V and 14 bases from J; junction bases left unmatched: 11. The CDR3 nucleotides are TGTGCCAGCAGCCCTCAATCGACAGGGTCGAAGTTCTTC. This codes for CASSPQSTGSKFF.

This clone was seen only a few times. This rearrangement joins TRBV6-1 to TRBJ2-5, with TRBD2 identical over 13 bases. The CDR3 consists of 15 residues. The germline V gene encodes CDR1 MNHNS and CDR2 SASEGT. J gave up 9 bases and V 4 bases, and 8 bases lay outside the gene matches. CDR3 sequence reads: CASSGGLAGLGAQYF. The CDR3 region has the DNA TGTGCCAGCAGTGGGGGACTAGCGGGACTGGGGGCCCAGTACTTC.

V gene TRBV10-1 combines with J gene TRBJ2-5, with 8 bases fitting TRBD1. With the DNA end fitting TRBJ2-7 better, the J assignment may be wrong. The CDR3 sequence is 13 residues long. The germline V gene has CDR1 WNHNN and CDR2 SYGVQD (reference sequence). The CDR3 region is CATRNRGSYEQYF. The CDR3, as DNA: TGCGCCACCCGAAACAGGGGGTCCTACGAGCAGTACTTC.

The chain uses TRBV9 and TRBJ2-6; D might be TRBD2 (6 bases). V gave up 0 bases and J gave up 1 base, with 8 bases separating them. The germline CDR1 and CDR2 sequences are SGDLS and YYNGEE. The CDR3 runs 16 residues. CDR3 residues: CASSVAGTSGANVLTF. The CDR3 nucleotides are TGTGCCAGCAGCGTAGCCGGGACTTCTGGGGCCAACGTCCTGACTTTC. Based on the CDR3 plus reference TRBV9 and TRBJ2-6, the full variable domain is DSGVTQTPKHLITATGQRVTLRCSPRSGDLSVYWYQQSLDQGLQFLIQYYNGEERAKGNILERFSAQQFPDLHSELNLSSLELGDSALYFCASSVAGTSGANVLTFGAGSRLTVL.

This clone was counted only a few times. V gene TRBV28 combines with J gene TRBJ2-1; 12 positions match TRBD2. The CDR3 length is 16 residues. Germline CDR1 MDHEN, CDR2 SYDVKM. The J segment lost 7 bases and the V segment lost 8 bases, leaving 12 bases of the junction unmatched. CDR3 DNA: TGTGCCAGCCCCCCACCGACTAGCGGGAGTAATAATGAGCAGTTCTTC. Its protein product is CASPPPTSGSNNEQFF.